These T cell receptor beta chains were read from a single sample in a study of early stage breast cancer tumors. Sequenced by immunoSEQ multiplex PCR; TCRdb stores in-frame clones only, minus some. This sample has approximately 75,000 clones, with approximately 80% found just once. Sequenced: blood. These TCRs come from a person in their 40s with breast cancer. Both conserved end residues are part of each CDR3.

CDR3 protein: CASSGGTGTEAFF
V gene: TRBV19

CDR3 protein: CASSVEGYADTQYF
V gene: TRBV9

CDR3 protein: CASSPGGQYYNEQFF
V gene: TRBV7-8

CDR3 protein: CAISPTPGGNTEAFF
V gene: TRBV6-5

CDR3 protein: CASSSRPQATNEKLFF
V gene: TRBV7-2

CDR3 protein: CASSIGQANTEAFF
V gene: TRBV19

CDR3 protein: CASRTSGGALEKLFF
V gene: TRBV19

CDR3 protein: CASRPGTVNTEAFF
V gene: TRBV7-2

CDR3 protein: CASSFMNSLNTEAFF
V gene: TRBV27

CDR3 protein: CASSQVLGGEQFF
V gene: TRBV14

CDR3 protein: CASSTGTGARETQYF
V gene: TRBV19

CDR3 protein: CASSLIRGFADTQYF
V gene: TRBV7-8

CDR3 protein: CASSSSTDTQYF
V gene: TRBV7-9

CDR3 protein: CASSSRRGDRNTEAFF
V gene: TRBV11-2

CDR3 protein: CASSPGLAGNTGELFF
V gene: TRBV5-5

CDR3 protein: CASSLLGQEETQYF
V gene: TRBV7-2

CDR3 protein: CASSRSGQQYF
V gene: TRBV19

CDR3 protein: CASSTRGETQYF
V gene: TRBV19

CDR3 protein: CASSDEWAGWEQFF
V gene: TRBV9

CDR3 protein: CAISESGGATSYGYTF
V gene: TRBV10-3

CDR3 protein: CASRSGWLNTEAFF
V gene: TRBV6-5

CDR3 protein: CASSFHRSYEQYF
V gene: TRBV7-8

CDR3 protein: CASMAGGYNEQFF
V gene: TRBV5-4

CDR3 protein: CASSLWEKLFF
V gene: TRBV28

CDR3 protein: CASKGDGANVLTF
V gene: TRBV18

CDR3 protein: CSVGQGNYGYTF
V gene: TRBV29-1

CDR3 protein: CASKRTSGSYEQYF
V gene: TRBV5-1

CDR3 protein: CASSHPRETHGNTIYF
V gene: TRBV4-1

CDR3 protein: CASSFDRGWATNEKLFF
V gene: TRBV28

CDR3 protein: CASSSARAGYTF
V gene: TRBV7-6

CDR3 protein: CASSSAGGGKETQYF
V gene: TRBV18

CDR3 protein: CASSPASDVEQFF
V gene: TRBV9

CDR3 protein: CASSPGPGYEQYF
V gene: TRBV27

CDR3 protein: CASGRQDNEQFF
V gene: TRBV2

CDR3 protein: CASSRGASSGNTIYF
V gene: TRBV13

CDR3 protein: CASSSAGSAGNTIYF
V gene: TRBV19

CDR3 protein: CASSLQSGSGNEQYF
V gene: TRBV7-2

CDR3 protein: CASRLAGPYNEQFF
V gene: TRBV7-9

CDR3 protein: CASSNSYEAFF
V gene: TRBV19

CDR3 protein: CASSPPQKTNTEAFF
V gene: TRBV6-6

CDR3 protein: CAGSQTDNYGYTF
V gene: TRBV6-1

CDR3 protein: CASSLGQSNQPQHF
V gene: TRBV7-6

CDR3 protein: CASSLYVREKLFF
V gene: TRBV5-8

CDR3 protein: CASSSGLVLNTGELFF
V gene: TRBV28

CDR3 protein: CASSPWTSGNEQYF
V gene: TRBV5-4

CDR3 protein: CASSMYRDRRTYGYTF
V gene: TRBV19

CDR3 protein: CAGQGDKNIQYF
V gene: TRBV6-1

CDR3 protein: CSVGGGENTGELFF
V gene: TRBV29-1

CDR3 protein: CASSYSGTGGHEQFF
V gene: TRBV19

CDR3 protein: CASRPYRDRNADTQYF
V gene: TRBV6-6

CDR3 protein: CAWMDRGRERNEQFF
V gene: TRBV30

CDR3 protein: CASTRTSFYEQYF
V gene: TRBV6-5

CDR3 protein: CASSQLTASGRAEGGELFF
V gene: TRBV4-1

CDR3 protein: CATLTGSYEQYF
V gene: TRBV6-6